The TCR beta chain under discussion was sequenced for a study of T-cell reconstitution after alpha-beta-depleted transplantation in children. The V and J ends lost 3 bases and 4 bases respectively, with 9 bases between them. The V gene's germline CDR1 is SGHTA and CDR2 FQGTGA. The CDR3 extends over 13 amino acids. Regarding the study as a whole: One year post-transplant, T-cell counts and diversity were largely derived from T cells produced anew. It was reported that alpha-beta T cells came from several hundred expanded graft clones (about two months after transplant). Several patients had high TCRbeta diversity at day 60; it came from surviving recipient T cells and thymic progenitors.

This sample's TCRbeta library carried unique molecular identifier barcodes. TCRdb passed the PCR reads through MiXCR, listing each CDR3 protein once. The sample records just under 350,000 distinct CDR3 sequences, roughly 16% being singletons. This clonotype was counted only a few times. The target antigen is unknown. The starting material was PBMCs, mostly from graft donor cells, obtained 360 days after TCRalphabeta/CD19-depleted stem cell transplant. The TCR comes from a male patient aged 2-9 years who had a stem cell transplant for acute lymphoblastic leukemia, so the T cells may come from the graft donor. The V and J genes are TRBV7-3 and TRBJ2-5; D gene unclear. This CDR3 is CASSFRFPETQYF. Written as DNA, the CDR3 is TGTGCCAGCAGCTTCAGGTTTCCAGAGACCCAGTACTTC.